The 27 T cell receptor beta chains below all came from one sample that was sequenced in a study of early T cells in non-severe SARS-CoV-2 infection. TCRdb processed the 5' RACE reads anew with MiXCR; each CDR3 protein has one entry. The data contain roughly 67,000 distinct CDR3 sequences, 12% of them singletons. The specimen sequenced was whole blood. These TCRs come from an adult who was a healthcare worker with PCR-confirmed SARS-CoV-2 infection or an uninfected control (not recorded which).

The chain employs TRBV20-1 and TRBJ1-2; D is ambiguous. Trimming cost V 6 bases and J 4 bases, with 9 bases left between them. Looked up from germline, CDR1 is DFQATT and CDR2 is SNEGSKA (reference sequence). The CDR3 length is 11 residues. The CDR3 sequence: CSALTSYGYTF. CDR3 bases: TGCAGTGCCCTGACATCCTATGGCTACACCTTC.

This clonotype showed up just a few times. The chain joins TRBV4-1 to TRBJ2-2; 7 positions match TRBD1. The CDR3 has 14 amino acids. V shed 4 bases, J shed 4 bases, and the junction held 3 bases outside the gene matches. Per the germline V gene, CDR1 is MGHRA and CDR2 is YSYEKL. The CDR3 sequence: CASSPDRATGELFF. In DNA, the CDR3 is TGCGCCAGCAGCCCAGACAGGGCCACCGGGGAGCTGTTTTTT.

This clonotype occurred many times. The rearrangement links TRBV11-2 to TRBJ2-3, with 12 positions matching TRBD2. Germline V gene lookup returns CDR1 SGHAT and CDR2 FQNNGV. The CDR3 loop spans 14 amino acids. V shed 5 bases, J shed 7 bases, and the junction held 4 bases outside the gene matches. For the CDR3, the DNA is TGTGCCAGCAGCCAGAGGACTAGCGGGAATACGCAGTATTTT. It encodes CASSQRTSGNTQYF.

This clonotype was counted only a few times. The chain is built from TRBV11-2 and TRBJ2-3; TRBD1 agrees at 7 bases. Trimming at V came to 4 bases and at J to 2 bases, leaving 9 bases not matched to a gene. There are 16 residues in the CDR3. Germline lookup yields CDR1 SGHAT and CDR2 FQNNGV. The CDR3 here is CASSSGFDRATDTQYF. The CDR3 DNA follows: TGTGCCAGCAGCTCTGGTTTCGACAGGGCCACAGATACGCAGTATTTT.

In this sample, this clonotype turned up a few times. The V gene is TRBV20-1, the J gene TRBJ1-1; 8 bases are a match to TRBD1. Trimming took 0 bases from V and 5 from J; bases not matched to a gene: 20. The CDR3 totals 19 residues. CDR1 is DFQATT and CDR2 is SNEGSKA in the germline V gene (reference sequence). DNA for the CDR3: TGCAGTGCTAGAGATCCGATCTTTGGTTTGGGCAGGGGGCAAACTGAAGCTTTCTTT. Amino acid sequence: CSARDPIFGLGRGQTEAFF.

This clonotype has a count of ten or more. The rearrangement uses TRBV12-3 or TRBV12-4 and TRBJ2-7; 12 bases match TRBD2. This CDR3 has 18 residues. With 5 bases clipped from V and 5 bases from J, the junction kept 16 bases outside the gene matches. The CDR3 region is CASSTGPIGLAGGDEQYF. The CDR3 DNA follows: TGTGCCAGCAGTACGGGCCCCATTGGTCTAGCGGGAGGGGACGAGCAGTACTTC.

This clonotype has more than one count but fewer than ten. The CDR3 DNA sequence: TGCGCCAGCAGCTTAAGGCAGGGATCGGGCACTGAAGCTTTCTTT. This gives the protein CASSLRQGSGTEAFF. This chain joins TRBV5-1 and TRBJ1-1; D might be TRBD1 (5 bases). Germline CDR1 is SGHRS and CDR2 is YFSETQ. This CDR3 has 15 residues. V was trimmed by 2 bases and J by 4 bases, leaving 15 bases between them.

V is TRBV12-3 or TRBV12-4 and J is TRBJ1-1; 7 bases agree with TRBD1. This CDR3 is 19 amino acids long. Trimming removed 3 bases from V and 1 base from J; junction bases left unmatched: 17. Here the CDR3 reads CASSFTRGTAGFTNTEAFF. The CDR3 nucleotides read TGTGCCAGCAGTTTTACCCGGGGGACAGCCGGTTTCACGAACACTGAAGCTTTCTTT.

In this sample, this clonotype turned up a few times. V is TRBV20-1 and J is TRBJ2-3; perhaps TRBD2 as D (6 bases). CDR1 and CDR2 from the germline V gene are DFQATT and SNEGSKA (reference sequence). Between the trimmed V and J ends, which lost 5 bases and 2 bases, there was a span of 11 bases. The CDR3 has 13 residues. This CDR3 is CSAGRDFTDTQYF. The DNA of the CDR3 is TGCAGTGCTGGCCGGGACTTCACAGATACGCAGTATTTT.

This clonotype was picked up many times. This chain joins TRBV7-2 and TRBJ2-3; the D is unclear. V lost 5 bases, J lost 4 bases, and 13 bases lay in between. The CDR3 has 14 amino acids. Germline V CDR1 and CDR2: SGHTA, FQGNSA. The CDR3 DNA is TGTGCCAGCAGCCCTGATGGGCGCCCAGATACGCAGTATTTT. Protein sequence: CASSPDGRPDTQYF.

The chain has TRBV20-1 and TRBJ2-7; D call uncertain. Trimming removed 5 bases at V and 3 bases at J, with 8 bases between. The CDR3 contains 11 residues. The germline V gene has CDR1 DFQATT and CDR2 SNEGSKA (reference sequence). For the CDR3, the DNA is TGCAGTGCTTCCAGCGTCTACGAGCAGTACTTC. Its protein is CSASSVYEQYF.

J is TRBJ2-3 and V is TRBV5-1; D uncertain. Germline CDR1 SGHRS, CDR2 YFSETQ. This CDR3 has 19 amino acids. V gave up 3 bases and J gave up 6 bases, with 29 bases separating them. The CDR3 DNA sequence: TGCGCCAGCAGCTCGCCGCGAACCCTTTCACCCCCCACCCCCGATACGCAGTATTTT. Amino acid sequence: CASSSPRTLSPPTPDTQYF.

In its sample, this clonotype was seen many times. The chain uses TRBV7-2 and TRBJ2-5, with D perhaps given as TRBD1 or TRBD2 (5 bases each). The CDR3 runs to 15 residues. The ends were cut back, 5 bases at V and 2 bases at J, with 15 bases in the middle. The germline gives CDR1 SGHTA, CDR2 FQGNSA. This CDR3 is CASSPATGPQETQYF. The CDR3, as DNA: TGTGCCAGCAGCCCCGCTACGGGGCCACAAGAGACCCAGTACTTC.

This clonotype was counted many times. The chain recombines TRBV19 with TRBJ2-7; either TRBD1 or TRBD2 may supply D (6 bases each). The CDR3 runs to 15 residues. CDR1 is LNHDA, CDR2 SQIVND, per germline (reference sequence). V lost 3 bases, J lost 2 bases, and 14 bases lay in between. The CDR3 loop reads CASSMGARGTYEQYF. The CDR3, as DNA: TGTGCCAGTAGTATGGGGGCTCGGGGGACCTACGAGCAGTACTTC.

This clonotype was seen ten or more times. The J gene is TRBJ2-1, the V gene TRBV29-1; 9 bases match TRBD2. The CDR3 spans 14 residues. After removal of 4 bases from V and 6 bases from J, the junction contained 7 bases not matched to a gene. Looked up from germline, CDR1 is SQVTM and CDR2 is ANQGSEA. The CDR3 DNA follows: TGCAGCGTTGTTAATAGCGGGGGTTTCAATGAGCAGTTCTTC. Protein product: CSVVNSGGFNEQFF.

The V call is TRBV27, the J call TRBJ1-1; 8 nucleotides align to TRBD1. The CDR3 totals 13 residues. V dropped 6 bases and J dropped 4; count of bases not matched to a gene: 4. CDR1 and CDR2 (germline): MNHEY, SMNVEV (reference sequence). CDR3 in amino acids: CASRDTGGTEAFF. CDR3 DNA sequence: TGTGCCAGCAGAGATACAGGGGGCACTGAAGCTTTCTTT.

This clonotype came up a few times. The V gene is TRBV20-1, the J gene TRBJ2-5; the D gene is possibly TRBD1 (6 bases). Between the trimmed V and J ends, which lost 5 bases and 5 bases, there was a span of 15 bases. The CDR3 extends over 13 amino acids. The germline V gene encodes CDR1 DFQATT and CDR2 SNEGSKA (reference sequence). CDR3 sequence: CSAGDMARETQYF. The DNA for the CDR3 is TGCAGTGCTGGGGACATGGCCCGGGAGACCCAGTACTTC.

This clonotype was found many times. The CDR3 loop is CASSLVGTDMNTEAFF. The CDR3 DNA follows: TGTGCCAGCAGTTTAGTTGGGACGGACATGAACACTGAAGCTTTCTTT. The rearrangement links TRBV12-3 or TRBV12-4 to TRBJ1-1, with TRBD1 as a possible D gene (5 bases). The CDR3 totals 16 residues. Trimming shortened V by 1 base and J by 0 bases, and 12 bases separated the two germline ends.

J is TRBJ2-3 and V is TRBV7-3, with a weak D call TRBD2 (5 bases). Germline-derived CDR1 and CDR2 are SGHTA and FQGTGA. This CDR3 contains 13 residues. V gave up 2 bases and J gave up 2 bases, with 5 bases separating them. CDR3 sequence: CASSLDYTDTQYF. The CDR3, as DNA: TGTGCCAGCAGCTTAGACTACACAGATACGCAGTATTTT.

The gene calls are TRBV20-1 and TRBJ1-4; 9 nucleotides agree with TRBD1. The germline V gene has CDR1 DFQATT and CDR2 SNEGSKA (reference sequence). The CDR3 consists of 13 residues. With 5 bases clipped from V and 6 bases from J, the junction kept 4 bases outside the gene matches. The CDR3 spells CSARDRVYEKLFF. The CDR3 DNA follows: TGCAGTGCTCGGGACAGGGTCTATGAAAAACTGTTTTTT.

This clonotype was seen at least ten times. The gene calls are TRBV5-1 and TRBJ1-2; no clear D. V was shortened by 3 bases and J by 8 bases, with 14 bases between the two germline ends. CDR1 SGHRS and CDR2 YFSETQ come from the germline V gene. CDR3 length: 13 residues. CDR3 loop: CASSSSYLGGYTF. DNA of the CDR3: TGCGCCAGCAGCTCCTCTTATCTCGGGGGCTACACCTTC.

This clonotype was picked up many times. The chain couples TRBV30 to TRBJ2-7; possible D gene TRBD1, 5 bases. From germline, CDR1 is GTSNPN and CDR2 SVGIG (reference sequence). V lost 3 bases to trimming and J lost 6 bases, with 9 bases between them. This CDR3 contains 11 residues. This chain's CDR3 is CAWRQVSEQYF. CDR3 in DNA: TGTGCCTGGAGACAGGTGAGCGAGCAGTACTTC. Together with reference TRBV30 and TRBJ2-7, the CDR3 gives the full variable domain: SQTIHQWPATLVQPVGSPLSLECTVEGTSNPNLYWYRQAAGRGLQLLFYSVGIGQISSEVPQNLSASRPQDRQFILSSKKLLLSDSGFYLCAWRQVSEQYFGPGTRLTVT.

This chain connects TRBV29-1 to TRBJ2-1, with D possibly being TRBD1 (5 bases). Trimming stripped 2 bases from V and 1 base from J, with 9 bases between. The CDR3 runs to 14 residues. Germline lookup yields CDR1 SQVTM and CDR2 ANQGSEA. The CDR3 protein is CSVERGLSYNEQFF. The CDR3 DNA reads as TGCAGCGTTGAAAGGGGTTTATCCTACAATGAGCAGTTCTTC.

The chain combines TRBV7-8 with TRBJ2-7; no firm D call. This CDR3 comprises 14 residues. The ends were cut back, 2 bases at V and 0 bases at J, with 8 bases in the middle. Germline V gives CDR1 SGHVS, CDR2 FQNEAQ. Here the CDR3 reads CASSLYASSYEQYF. CDR3 DNA: TGTGCCAGCAGCTTATATGCGAGCTCCTACGAGCAGTACTTC.

This clonotype was recorded many times. J is TRBJ2-3 and V is TRBV30; 7 bases map to TRBD2. V trimming: 7 bases; J trimming: 4 bases; junction bases outside the gene matches: 2. Germline V gives CDR1 GTSNPN, CDR2 SVGIG (reference sequence). The CDR3 sequence is 11 residues long. In DNA, the CDR3 is TGTGCCTCTAGCGGTTCAGATACGCAGTATTTT. Translation gives CASSGSDTQYF. Full variable domain (outside the CDR3, taken from reference TRBV30 and TRBJ2-3): SQTIHQWPATLVQPVGSPLSLECTVEGTSNPNLYWYRQAAGRGLQLLFYSVGIGQISSEVPQNLSASRPQDRQFILSSKKLLLSDSGFYLCASSGSDTQYFGPGTRLTVL.

This clonotype turned up a few times. The chain couples TRBV13 to TRBJ2-1, with D unclear. The germline CDR1 and CDR2 sequences are PRHDT and FYEKMQ (reference sequence). V lost 11 bases and J lost 9, with 8 bases in between. The CDR3 has 9 residues. This CDR3 is CASRFEQFF. In DNA form, the CDR3 reads TGTGCCTCCCGTTTTGAGCAGTTCTTC.

This clonotype was seen a few times. The chain recombines TRBV20-1 with TRBJ2-5; no clear D. Germline CDR1 and CDR2: DFQATT and SNEGSKA (reference sequence). The germline V and J ends were trimmed by 7 bases and 2 bases, with 14 bases remaining between them. The CDR3 is 13 residues long. CDR3 in DNA: TGCAGTGTGATTGGGCCAACTCAAGAGACCCAGTACTTC. Its translation is CSVIGPTQETQYF.